This T cell receptor beta chain is drawn from a study of T cell repertoires in ileal Crohn's disease. Overall study findings and caveats: Compared with non-smokers, active smokers at surgery showed more clonal expansions. Every patient over 26.8% clonality showed endoscopic recurrence.

About this clone itself: Its target is unknown. Other DNA sequences in this specimen translate into the identical CDR3.

The protocol was immunoSEQ multiplex PCR, while the TCRdb copy is restricted to in-frame clones and leaves out a portion. The sample has roughly 7,200 clones, 83% seen once. V lost 0 bases to trimming and J lost 2 bases, with 6 bases between them. Germline loops: CDR1 SGDLS, CDR2 YYNGEE. This CDR3 has 14 amino acids. The sequencing input was ileal tissue. This chain joins TRBV9 and TRBJ2-1; no clear D. This TCR came from an adult with Crohn's disease. The CDR3 DNA reads as TGTGCCAGCAGCGTAGTTACGGCCTACAATGAGCAGTTCTTC. It specifies CASSVVTAYNEQFF. Full variable domain (missing parts from reference TRBV9 and TRBJ2-1): DSGVTQTPKHLITATGQRVTLRCSPRSGDLSVYWYQQSLDQGLQFLIQYYNGEERAKGNILERFSAQQFPDLHSELNLSSLELGDSALYFCASSVVTAYNEQFFGPGTRLTVL.